The clone carrying this T cell receptor (beta chain) has a handful of counts. Its antigen is not identified. This entry belongs to a study of beta chain features in type 1 diabetes. The wider study: Under 110,000,000 sorted cells were examined across all samples.

Study-level findings and limits: Type 1 diabetes patients had TCRB CDR3s that were shorter (moderately but significantly so) in all four CD4+ subsets. Here, the possible influence of HLA type (on TCRB rearrangement) remained unresolved.

V was trimmed by 2 bases and J by 4 bases, leaving 17 bases between them. CDR3 size: 16 residues. Germline assignment: CDR1 SGHTA and CDR2 FQGNSA. Sequencing targeted expressed TCRB transcripts, as all isolated RNA had been reverse transcribed. This table comes from immunoSEQ multiplex PCR, and its TCRdb copy is limited to in-frame clones, with some not included. The table lists about 650,000 clones, roughly 12% of them singletons. Purity above 95% was achieved in all sorted populations. The sample comprised naive CD4+ T cells from blood. The chain joins TRBV7-2 to TRBJ2-5; maybe TRBD2 (7 bases). This TCR was recovered from a man between 25 and 39 years old with type 1 diabetes. CDR3 loop: CASSLIMRGRGETQYF. In DNA form, the CDR3 reads TGTGCCAGCAGCTTAATCATGCGGGGGCGCGGAGAGACCCAGTACTTC.